The next 12 T cell receptor beta chains were all read from a single sample in a study of T cell repertoires in cytomegalovirus infection. Antigen specificity for these receptors is unknown. TCRdb used MiXCR to reprocess the reads, holding one entry per CDR3 protein. This sample yields some 800,000 distinct CDR3 sequences, of which roughly 29% are seen a single time; about an eighth belongs to the top ten. This sample comprised cultured CD8+ T cells from PBMCs, obtained from culture after CMV antigen stimulation. Source of these receptors: a human donor in good health (CMV status not recorded). Some clones in this sample may be carry-over from other donors' samples.

This clonotype appeared a few times. This chain joins TRBV10-3 and TRBJ2-1; 9 bases agree with TRBD2. Germline V gene sequence: CDR1 ENHRY, CDR2 SYGVKD. The CDR3 spans 17 residues. After removal of 4 bases from V and 3 bases from J, the junction contained 10 bases not matched to a gene. The CDR3 DNA reads as TGTGCCATCAGTGGTAAGCCGCTAGCGGGGAACTACAATGAGCAGTTCTTC. Translated: CAISGKPLAGNYNEQFF.

This clonotype was seen repeatedly, ten times or more. The chain is built from TRBV7-8 and TRBJ2-7; 9 bases fit TRBD1. The germline V gene encodes CDR1 SGHVS and CDR2 FQNEAQ. After removal of 4 bases from V and 2 bases from J, the junction contained 3 bases not matched to a gene. This CDR3 is 14 amino acids long. The CDR3 DNA is TGTGCCAGCAGCTCCGGACAGGGGCCCTACGAGCAGTACGTC. Translated: CASSSGQGPYEQYV.

This clonotype is a singleton in its sample. This chain joins TRBV5-3 and TRBJ1-2, with 7 positions matching TRBD1. TRBV5-3 is annotated as an ORF whose role is uncertain. This CDR3 region has 15 residues. V was clipped by 8 bases and J by 3 bases; unmatched bases: 13. The DNA of the CDR3 is TGTGCCAGCAGTAACTTCGGACAGGATGACTATGGCTACACCTTC. Protein product: CASSNFGQDDYGYTF.

This chain joins TRBV19 and TRBJ1-2; D perhaps matches TRBD1 (6 bases). In germline, CDR1 is LNHDA, CDR2 SQIVND (reference sequence). The CDR3 is made up of 13 amino acids. Trimming removed 5 bases from V and 7 bases from J, with 14 bases in between. The CDR3 sequence is CASSLWGARGYTF. For the CDR3, the DNA is TGTGCCAGTAGTCTATGGGGGGCTCGTGGCTACACCTTC.

This clonotype was counted only a few times. The chain has TRBV4-2 and TRBJ1-6; tentatively, D is TRBD1 (5 bases). The CDR3 sequence is 18 residues long. Looked up from germline, CDR1 is LGHNA and CDR2 is YNFKEQ. V dropped 3 bases and J dropped 9 bases, with 24 bases sitting between them. The CDR3 region is CASSQSNLGRRISSPLHF. The CDR3 DNA sequence: TGTGCCAGCAGCCAGTCTAACCTGGGACGGAGAATTAGTTCACCCCTCCACTTT.

This clonotype was seen only a few times. V is TRBV29-1 and J is TRBJ1-2; TRBD1 matches 7 bases. CDR3 length equals 14 residues. Unmatched junction bases numbered 7, after V lost 4 bases and J lost 2 bases. Per the germline V gene, CDR1 is SQVTM and CDR2 is ANQGSEA. The CDR3 region has the DNA TGCAGCGTTGTAGGACAGGACACAAACTATGGCTACACCTTC. As protein: CSVVGQDTNYGYTF. Drawing the rest from reference TRBV29-1 and TRBJ1-2, the complete variable domain is SAVISQKPSRDICQRGTSLTIQCQVDSQVTMMFWYRQQPGQSLTLIATANQGSEATYESGFVIDKFPISRPNLTFSTLTVSNMSPEDSSIYLCSVVGQDTNYGYTFGSGTRLTVV.

This clonotype has just a few counts. The chain has TRBV13 and TRBJ1-2; D call uncertain. The germline V and J ends were trimmed by 4 bases and 0 bases, with 9 bases remaining between them. Germline V lookup: CDR1 PRHDT, CDR2 FYEKMQ (reference sequence). This CDR3 has 14 amino acids. The DNA of the CDR3 is TGTGCCAGCAGCTATCGCAGCCCTAACTATGGCTACACCTTC. Amino acid sequence: CASSYRSPNYGYTF.

This clonotype has at least ten counts. The V and J genes are TRBV7-6 and TRBJ2-5; tentative D call: TRBD1 (6 bases). V lost 1 base to trimming and J lost 3 bases, with 15 bases between them. The V gene's germline CDR1 is SGHVS and CDR2 FNYEAQ. This CDR3 comprises 16 residues. Here the CDR3 DNA reads TGTGCCAGCAGCTTAGGAGGCCAGGGGTTGAAAGAGACCCAGTACTTC. Its protein product is CASSLGGQGLKETQYF.

The rearrangement links TRBV7-9 to TRBJ2-5; TRBD2 might be the D (5 bases). This CDR3 has 14 residues. Deletions cut 6 bases from V and 2 bases from J, with 13 bases between. In germline, CDR1 is SEHNR, CDR2 FQNEAQ (reference sequence). The CDR3: CASRPPGNQETQYF. The CDR3 DNA follows: TGTGCCAGCAGACCTCCGGGAAATCAAGAGACCCAGTACTTC.

This clonotype was detected ten times or more. The rearrangement links TRBV7-2 to TRBJ1-5; D possibly corresponds to TRBD1 (5 bases). The CDR3 has 16 residues. Trimming removed 4 bases at V and 0 bases at J, with 13 bases between. Germline values: CDR1 SGHTA, CDR2 FQGNSA. The CDR3 DNA sequence: TGTGCCAGCAGCTCCTCGGGGGACTATAGCAATCAGCCCCAGCATTTT. This translates into CASSSSGDYSNQPQHF.

The gene calls are TRBV7-9 and TRBJ2-2; D not certain. CDR3 size: 16 residues. Looked up from germline, CDR1 is SEHNR and CDR2 is FQNEAQ (reference sequence). V was trimmed by 2 bases and J by 2 bases, leaving 12 bases between them. CDR3 region: CASSLKWYSNTGELFF. CDR3 coding DNA: TGTGCCAGCAGCTTAAAGTGGTACAGTAACACCGGGGAGCTGTTTTTT.

This clonotype showed up many times. V usage is TRBV6-2 or TRBV6-3 and J usage is TRBJ1-2; TRBD1 might be the D (6 bases). Trimming took off 2 bases at V and 1 base at J, with 8 bases between the two ends. From germline, CDR1 is MNHEY and CDR2 SVGEGT. The CDR3 totals 14 residues. Here the CDR3 DNA reads TGTGCCAGCAGTTACGGGGGCTTTAACTATGGCTACACCTTC. Translating gives CASSYGGFNYGYTF.